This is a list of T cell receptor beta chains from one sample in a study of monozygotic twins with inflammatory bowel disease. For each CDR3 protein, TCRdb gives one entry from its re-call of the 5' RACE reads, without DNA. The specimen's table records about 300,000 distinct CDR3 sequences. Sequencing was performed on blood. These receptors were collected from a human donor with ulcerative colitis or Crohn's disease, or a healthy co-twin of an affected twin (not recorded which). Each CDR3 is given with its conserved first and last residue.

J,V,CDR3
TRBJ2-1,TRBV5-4,CASSSGTYNEQFF
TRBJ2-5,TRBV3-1,CASSQGQGARPETQYF
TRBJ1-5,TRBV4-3,CASSQGSFNQPQHF
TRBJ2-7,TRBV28,CASSPRGSGGVYEQYF
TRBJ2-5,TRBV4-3,CASSQDFLGEETQYF
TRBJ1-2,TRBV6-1,CASSPGPSNYGYTF
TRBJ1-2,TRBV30,CAWSVQGQGYGYTF
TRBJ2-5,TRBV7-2,CASSLSRGGETQYF
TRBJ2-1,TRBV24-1,CATSEIGRWGNEQFF
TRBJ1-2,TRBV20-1,CSARSRPYGYTF
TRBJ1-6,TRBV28,CASSSGPRHLDNSPLHF
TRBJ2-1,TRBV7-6,CASSLFKLGGNEQFF
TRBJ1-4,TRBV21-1,CASSKGWGQSTNEKLFF
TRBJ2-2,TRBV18,CASSPRTAVTGELFF
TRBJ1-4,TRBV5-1,CASSLSQGNEKLFF
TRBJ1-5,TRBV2,CASSEDVVRNQPQHF
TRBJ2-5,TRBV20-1,CSATSQWDETQYF
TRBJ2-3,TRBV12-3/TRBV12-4,CASRVQETTDTQYF
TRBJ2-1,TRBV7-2,CASSSQGAGTYNEQFF
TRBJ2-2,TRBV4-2,CASSQGTGDTGELFF
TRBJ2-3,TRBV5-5,CASSFAGQSTDTQYF
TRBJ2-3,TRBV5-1,CASSTCDTDTQYF
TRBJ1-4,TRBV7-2,CASSLEDRGKLFF
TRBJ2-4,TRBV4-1,CASSPLGEAGGYIQYF
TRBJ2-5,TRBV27,CASSLGTGLQETQYF
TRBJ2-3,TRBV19,CASSGRTGERQTDTQYF
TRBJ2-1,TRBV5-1,CASSLDTYEANEQFF